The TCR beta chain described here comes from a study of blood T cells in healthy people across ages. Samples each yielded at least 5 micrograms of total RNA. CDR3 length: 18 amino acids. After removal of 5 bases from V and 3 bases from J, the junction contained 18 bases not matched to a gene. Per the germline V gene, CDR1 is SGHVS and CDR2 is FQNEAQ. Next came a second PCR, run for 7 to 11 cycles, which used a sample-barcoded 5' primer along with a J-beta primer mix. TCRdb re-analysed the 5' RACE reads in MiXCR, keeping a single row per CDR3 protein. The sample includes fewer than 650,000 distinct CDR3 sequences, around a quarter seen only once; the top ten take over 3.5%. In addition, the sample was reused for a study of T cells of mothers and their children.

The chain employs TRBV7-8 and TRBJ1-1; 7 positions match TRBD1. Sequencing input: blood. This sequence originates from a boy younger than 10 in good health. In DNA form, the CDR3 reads TGTGCCAGCAGCGCTCGACAGGGATTATCCATGATGGACACTGAAGCTTTCTTT. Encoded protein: CASSARQGLSMMDTEAFF.